The 3 T cell receptor beta chains below come from one sample, sequenced in a study of identical twins. MiXCR was run by TCRdb on the 5' RACE reads, yielding one entry per CDR3 protein. The table lists under 800,000 distinct CDR3 sequences, 21% of them singletons. Another study also made use of these data, one on T cells expressing NK-cell markers.

Material for sequencing was PBMCs. Every receptor here comes from a woman aged 18-29 years in good health.

This clonotype was counted only a few times. The rearrangement joins TRBV7-9 to TRBJ2-7, with 9 bases that match TRBD2. Trimming cost V 4 bases and J 5 bases; bases outside gene matches: 15. The germline V gene encodes CDR1 SEHNR and CDR2 FQNEAQ (reference sequence). The CDR3 covers 17 residues. The CDR3 nucleotides are TGTGCCAGCAGCTCGCCCCTTAGCGGGAGTCAGCACAACGAGCAGTACTTC. Protein product: CASSSPLSGSQHNEQYF. Full variable domain (rest looked up from reference TRBV7-9 and TRBJ2-7): DTGVSQNPRHKITKRGQNVTFRCDPISEHNRLYWYRQTLGQGPEFLTYFQNEAQLEKSRLLSDRFSAERPKGSFSTLEIQRTEQGDSAMYLCASSSPLSGSQHNEQYFGPGTRLTVT.

This chain uses TRBV10-3 with TRBJ2-1, with TRBD2 matching 8 bases. V shed 9 bases and J 8 bases; nucleotides not matched to a gene: 9. Looked up from germline, CDR1 is ENHRY and CDR2 is SYGVKD. This CDR3 spans 13 amino acids. This CDR3 is CAIRPTSGDEQFF. The CDR3 coding sequence is TGTGCCATTCGACCAACTAGCGGCGATGAGCAGTTCTTC.

V and J are TRBV2 and TRBJ2-1; D gene unclear. Between the trimmed V and J ends, which lost 2 bases and 5 bases, there was a span of 13 bases. Germline CDR1 is SNHLY and CDR2 is FYNNEI. This CDR3 comprises 15 residues. DNA of the CDR3: TGTGCCAGCAGTGAACTGCTAGGGAAACACAATGAGCAGTTCTTC. Its translation: CASSELLGKHNEQFF.